This T cell receptor (beta chain) was identified in a study of blood T cells in healthy people across ages. It was with a sample-barcoded 5' primer and a J-beta primer mix that a second PCR of roughly 6 to 12 cycles was run. With 12 random nucleotides, a template-switch adaptor tagged each individual cDNA molecule. TCRdb analysed the 5' RACE reads with MiXCR anew, one entry per CDR3 protein. The sample lists about a million distinct CDR3 sequences, about two fifths occurring once. Caucasian individuals from Russia who were healthy and aged 6 to 90 acted as donors. The ends were cut back, 4 bases at V and 5 bases at J, with 8 bases in the middle. The CDR3 is 12 residues long. From germline, CDR1 is DFQATT and CDR2 SNEGSKA (reference sequence).

This chain joins TRBV20-1 and TRBJ1-4; D is uncertain. This TCR came from a young man in good health. The sample was blood. The CDR3 is CSAKSHNEKLFF. The DNA of the CDR3 is TGCAGTGCTAAGTCCCACAATGAAAAACTGTTTTTT.